These T cell receptor beta chains were read from a single sample in a study of CD8+ T cells in alopecia areata. This table comes from immunoSEQ multiplex PCR, and its TCRdb copy is limited to in-frame clones, with some not included. The sample carries over 200,000 clones, about three fifths recorded once. The material sequenced was CD4+ T cells sorted from blood, taken at week 0. Receptor source: a human donor with alopecia areata. Both conserved end residues are trimmed from each CDR3.

V gene,J gene,CDR3 protein
TRBV11-3,TRBJ2-7,ASSRGGDSSYEQY
TRBV30,TRBJ2-1,AWSGLNNEQF
TRBV25-1,TRBJ2-2,ASRSSGRETGELF
TRBV30,TRBJ2-3,AWDRQGKDTQY
TRBV30,TRBJ1-2,AWSPGPDIGDYT
TRBV4-1,TRBJ1-1,ASSQLGLGTEAF
TRBV25-1,TRBJ1-1,ATSSRTEAF
TRBV5-1,TRBJ2-3,ASSLESGTDTQY
TRBV11-2,TRBJ1-1,ASSLGDHSPEAF
TRBV29-1,TRBJ2-7,SVRGTLAYEQY
TRBV30,TRBJ1-2,AWSVTENYGYT
TRBV30,TRBJ1-6,AWANPAGSPLH
TRBV10-3,TRBJ2-7,AISSTGDYEQY